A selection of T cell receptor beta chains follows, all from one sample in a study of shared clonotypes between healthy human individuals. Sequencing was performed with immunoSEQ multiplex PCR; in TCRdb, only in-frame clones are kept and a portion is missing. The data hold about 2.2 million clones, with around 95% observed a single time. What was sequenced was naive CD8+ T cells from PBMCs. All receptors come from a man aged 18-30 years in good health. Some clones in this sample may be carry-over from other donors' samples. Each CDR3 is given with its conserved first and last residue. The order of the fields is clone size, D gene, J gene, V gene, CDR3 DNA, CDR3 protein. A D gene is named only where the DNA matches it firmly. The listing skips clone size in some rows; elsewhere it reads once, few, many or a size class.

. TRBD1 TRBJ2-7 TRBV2 TGTGCCAGCGGGACTTGGACAGGGGGGTCCTACGAGCAGTACTTC CASGTWTGGSYEQYF
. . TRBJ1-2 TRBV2 TGTGCCAGCAGTGATCTGGGGAACTATGGCTACACCTTC CASSDLGNYGYTF
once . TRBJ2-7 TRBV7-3 TGTGCCAGCAGCTTGCTTTCCGCCGGAACCTACGAGCAGTACTTC CASSLLSAGTYEQYF
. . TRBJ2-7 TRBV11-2 TGTGCCAGCAGCTTAGTACCCTCCGGTTCCTTGGGGGAGCAGTACTTC CASSLVPSGSLGEQYF
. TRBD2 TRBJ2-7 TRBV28 TGTGCCAGCAGCCAAGGACTAGCGGGACTAGGCGAGCAGTACTTC CASSQGLAGLGEQYF
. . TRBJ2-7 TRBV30 TGTGCCTGGACGGACGGTAGCTCCTACGAGCAGTACTTC CAWTDGSSYEQYF
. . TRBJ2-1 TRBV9 TGTGCCAGCAGCGTAAGTAGGGGCTCCTACAATGAGCAGTTCTTC CASSVSRGSYNEQFF
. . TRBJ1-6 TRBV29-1 TGCAGCGCTAAGACCGACAGTGTTTCCAGTTCACCCCTCCACTTT CSAKTDSVSSSPLHF
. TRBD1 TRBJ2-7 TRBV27 TGTGCCAGCGCGGGACAGGGGGTTACGGAGCAGTACTTC CASAGQGVTEQYF
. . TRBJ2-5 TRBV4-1 TGCGCCAGCAGCCAAGATCTCCGCAGAGGGTTGGAGACCCAGTACTTC CASSQDLRRGLETQYF
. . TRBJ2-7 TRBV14 TGTGCCAGCAGCCAGTCGACCTACGAGCAGTACTTC CASSQSTYEQYF
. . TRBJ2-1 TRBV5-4 TGTGCCAGCAGCACCTTTCAGGGAACCTACAATGAGCAGTTCTTC CASSTFQGTYNEQFF
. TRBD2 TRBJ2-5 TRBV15 TGTGCCACCAGCCCCCGACTAGCTCGTGAGACCCAGTACTTC CATSPRLARETQYF
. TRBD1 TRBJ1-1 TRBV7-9 TGTGCCAGCAGCTTAAAATCGACAGGGTGGGATGAAGCTTTCTTT CASSLKSTGWDEAFF
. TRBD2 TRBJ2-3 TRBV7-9 TGTGCCAGCAGCCCGACCTGGCGGGAGGGCCCAGATACGCAGTATTTT CASSPTWREGPDTQYF
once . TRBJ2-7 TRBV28 TGTGCCAGCAGTTCTCCTAGGGAGGCCTACGAGCAGTACTTC CASSSPREAYEQYF
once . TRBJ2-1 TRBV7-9 TGTGCCAGCAGAACAGGGGGAGGGAGTGAGCAGTTCTTC CASRTGGGSEQFF
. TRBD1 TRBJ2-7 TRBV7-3 TGTGCCAGCAGCGCCAGACAGGGGGCGAAGATCTACGAGCAGTACTTC CASSARQGAKIYEQYF
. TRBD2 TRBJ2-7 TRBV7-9 TGTGCCAGCAGCTTACTAGCGGGAGTATCCGAGCAGTACTTC CASSLLAGVSEQYF
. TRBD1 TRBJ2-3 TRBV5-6 TGTGCCAGCAGCTATGGACAGGCTTCAGATACGCAGTATTTT CASSYGQASDTQYF
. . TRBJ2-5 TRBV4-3 TGCGCCAGCAGCTCCGGGGGTCAAGAGACCCAGTACTTC CASSSGGQETQYF
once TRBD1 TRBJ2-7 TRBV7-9 TGTGCCAGCAGCTTAGTTGGTTTACAGGGGGCCAGGGAGCAGTACTTC CASSLVGLQGAREQYF
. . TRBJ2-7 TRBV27 TGTGCCAGCAGTCCCCCCATGGCAGGGCCCTACGAGCAGTACTTC CASSPPMAGPYEQYF
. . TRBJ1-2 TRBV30 TGTGCCTGGAGTGTAGGACGGAACTTCTATGGCTACACCTTC CAWSVGRNFYGYTF
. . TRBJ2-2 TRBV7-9 TGTGCCAGCAGCTCGGCGGAGGACACCGGGGAGCTGTTTTTT CASSSAEDTGELFF
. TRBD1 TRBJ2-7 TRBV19 TGTGCCAGTAGTATAGCCGGGACAGGGAGTTGGAACGAGCAGTACTTC CASSIAGTGSWNEQYF
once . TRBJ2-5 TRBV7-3 TGTGCCAGCAGCTTACTAGGAGGGGGTATACAAGAGACCCAGTACTTC CASSLLGGGIQETQYF